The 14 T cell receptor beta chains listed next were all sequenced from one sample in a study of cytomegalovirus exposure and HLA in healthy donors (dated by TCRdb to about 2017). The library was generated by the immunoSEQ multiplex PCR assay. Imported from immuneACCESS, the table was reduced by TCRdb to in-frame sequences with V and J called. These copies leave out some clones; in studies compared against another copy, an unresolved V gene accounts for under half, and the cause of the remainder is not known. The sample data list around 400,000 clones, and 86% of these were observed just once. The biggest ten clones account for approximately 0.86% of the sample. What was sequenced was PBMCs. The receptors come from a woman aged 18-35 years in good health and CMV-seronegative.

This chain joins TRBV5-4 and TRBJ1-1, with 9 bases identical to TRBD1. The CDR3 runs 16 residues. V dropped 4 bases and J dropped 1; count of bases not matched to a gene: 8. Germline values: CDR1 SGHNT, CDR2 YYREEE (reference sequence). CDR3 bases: TGTGCCAGCAGCCCACGACAGGGGGTGAGGAACACTGAAGCTTTCTTT. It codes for CASSPRQGVRNTEAFF.

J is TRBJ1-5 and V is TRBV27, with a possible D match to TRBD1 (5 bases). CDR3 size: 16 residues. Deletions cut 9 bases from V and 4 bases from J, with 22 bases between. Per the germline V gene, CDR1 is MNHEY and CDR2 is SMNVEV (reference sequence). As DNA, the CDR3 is TGTGCCAGTATAACTGACAGTGGCCGATTAAATCAGCCCCAGCATTTT. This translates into CASITDSGRLNQPQHF.

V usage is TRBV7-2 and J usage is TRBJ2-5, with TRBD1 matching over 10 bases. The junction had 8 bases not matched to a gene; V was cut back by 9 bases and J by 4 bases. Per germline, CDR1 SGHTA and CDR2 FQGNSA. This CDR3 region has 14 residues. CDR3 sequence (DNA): TGTGCCAGTTCCCGGGACAGGGGTTTAGAGACCCAGTACTTC. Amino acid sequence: CASSRDRGLETQYF.

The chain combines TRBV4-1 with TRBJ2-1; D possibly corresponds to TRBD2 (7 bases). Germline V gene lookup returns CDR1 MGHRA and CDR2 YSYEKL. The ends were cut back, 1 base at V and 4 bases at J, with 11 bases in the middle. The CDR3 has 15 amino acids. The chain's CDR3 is CASSQGAGTYNEQFF. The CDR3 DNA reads TGCGCCAGCAGCCAAGGAGCGGGGACATACAATGAGCAGTTCTTC.

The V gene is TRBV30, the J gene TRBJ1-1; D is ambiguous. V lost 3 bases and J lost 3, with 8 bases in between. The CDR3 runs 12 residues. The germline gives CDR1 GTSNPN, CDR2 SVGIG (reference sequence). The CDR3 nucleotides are TGTGCCTGGAGCCGTATCTACACTGAAGCTTTCTTT. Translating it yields CAWSRIYTEAFF.

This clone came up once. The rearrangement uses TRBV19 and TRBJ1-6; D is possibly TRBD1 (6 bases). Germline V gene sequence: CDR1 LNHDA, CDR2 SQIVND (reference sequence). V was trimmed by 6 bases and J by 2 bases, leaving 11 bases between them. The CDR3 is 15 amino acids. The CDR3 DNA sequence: TGTGCCAGTAGACTGGACAGCACCTATAATTCACCCCTCCACTTT. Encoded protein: CASRLDSTYNSPLHF.

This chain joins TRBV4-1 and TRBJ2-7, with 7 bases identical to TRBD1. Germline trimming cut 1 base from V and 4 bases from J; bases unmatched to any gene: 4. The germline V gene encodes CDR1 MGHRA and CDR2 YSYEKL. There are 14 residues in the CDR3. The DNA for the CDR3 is TGCGCCAGCAGCCAAGGGACAGGCCTTTACGAGCAGTACTTC. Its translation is CASSQGTGLYEQYF.

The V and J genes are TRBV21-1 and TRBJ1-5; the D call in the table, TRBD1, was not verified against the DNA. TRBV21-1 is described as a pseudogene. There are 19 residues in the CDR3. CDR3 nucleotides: TGTGCCAGCAGCAAGGCCATCGTTCCCCAGGGGGCGGTTTATCAGCCCCAGCATTTT. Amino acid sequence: CASSKAIVPQGAVYQPQHF.

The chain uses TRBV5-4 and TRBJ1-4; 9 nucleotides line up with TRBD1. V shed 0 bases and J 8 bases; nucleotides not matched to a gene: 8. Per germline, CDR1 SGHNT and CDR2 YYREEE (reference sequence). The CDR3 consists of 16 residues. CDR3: CASSLEAGQGLEKLFF. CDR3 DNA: TGTGCCAGCAGCTTGGAGGCGGGACAGGGTTTGGAAAAACTGTTTTTT.

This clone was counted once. The CDR3 coding sequence is TGCGCCAGCAGCTTGACAGGGGGCAGAGCTAACTATGGCTACACCTTC. Translated: CASSLTGGRANYGYTF. This chain joins TRBV5-1 and TRBJ1-2; 9 bases match TRBD1. From germline, CDR1 is SGHRS and CDR2 YFSETQ. This CDR3 comprises 16 residues. V was pared by 1 base and J by 0 bases, with 4 bases of the junction left unmatched.

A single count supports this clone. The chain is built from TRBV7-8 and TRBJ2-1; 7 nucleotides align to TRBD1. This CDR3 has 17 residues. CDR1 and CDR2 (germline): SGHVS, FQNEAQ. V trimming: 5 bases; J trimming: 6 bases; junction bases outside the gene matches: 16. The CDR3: CASSLRDSLLFGNEQFF. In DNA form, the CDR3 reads TGTGCCAGCAGCCTCCGGGACAGCCTCCTTTTTGGCAATGAGCAGTTCTTC.

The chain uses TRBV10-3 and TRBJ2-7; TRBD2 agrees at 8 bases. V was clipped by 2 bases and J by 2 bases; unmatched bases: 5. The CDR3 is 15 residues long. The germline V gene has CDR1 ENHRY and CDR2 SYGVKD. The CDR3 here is CAISEGVSGAYEQYF. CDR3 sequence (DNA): TGTGCCATCAGTGAGGGAGTTAGCGGGGCCTACGAGCAGTACTTC.

CDR3 coding DNA: TGTGCCAGCAGCTTGGGTTGGCGGGACAATGAGCAGTTCTTC. Encoded protein: CASSLGWRDNEQFF. The rearrangement uses TRBV11-3 and TRBJ2-1; D is possibly TRBD2 (5 bases). V was clipped by 3 bases and J by 5 bases, with 11 bases between them. The CDR3 length is 14 residues. Per germline, CDR1 SGHNT and CDR2 YENEEA.

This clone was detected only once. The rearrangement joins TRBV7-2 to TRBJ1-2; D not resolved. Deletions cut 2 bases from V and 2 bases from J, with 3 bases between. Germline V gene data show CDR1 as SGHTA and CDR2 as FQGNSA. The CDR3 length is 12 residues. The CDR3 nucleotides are TGTGCCAGCAGCTTACCAAACTATGGCTACACCTTC. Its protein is CASSLPNYGYTF.